The following is a TCR beta chain sequence with its context. The target antigen is unknown. The sample originates from a study of cytomegalovirus exposure and HLA in healthy donors. Study background: In a later analysis, it was reported that the 110 or so validation repertoires had been produced on the same platform as the 500 to 750 repertoires belonging to the first cohort. Notes on the study in general: In vitro checks showed that a few CMV-associated chains really do target CMV antigens.

CDR3 size: 16 residues. CDR1 is SEHNR, CDR2 FQNEAQ, per germline (reference sequence). The V gene end was trimmed by 5 bases and the J gene end by 1 base; junction bases not matched to a gene: 10. Profiled with immunoSEQ multiplex PCR; TCRdb holds only in-frame clones, not every one. In the table there are about 150,000 clones, 86% of which are singletons. Material for sequencing was PBMCs. This sequence joins TRBV7-9 and TRBJ2-5; 7 bases line up with TRBD1. This clonotype was obtained from a man younger than 35 in good health and CMV-seropositive. CDR3 protein: CASSGTGTAIQETQYF. CDR3 bases: TGTGCCAGCAGCGGGACCGGGACAGCCATCCAAGAGACCCAGTACTTC.